One and the same sample provided the 7 T cell receptor beta chains below, sequenced in a study of T-cell memory formation after mild COVID-19. TCRdb itself ran the 5' RACE reads through MiXCR, one entry per CDR3 protein. The sample has a few hundred thousand distinct CDR3 sequences, less than 25% seen once. The specimen was PBMCs or a T cell subset sorted from them (not recorded which). These receptors came from an adult woman who had mild COVID-19 (a few samples of this study predate the infection). Cell type and time point are not known.

V and J are TRBV20-1 and TRBJ2-7, with TRBD2 matching 8 bases. V lost 6 bases to trimming and J lost 0 bases; unmatched junction nucleotides: 7. There are 14 residues in the CDR3. Per germline, CDR1 DFQATT and CDR2 SNEGSKA (reference sequence). The CDR3 loop reads CSAHLAGSSYEQYF. CDR3 DNA sequence: TGCAGTGCGCACCTAGCGGGTTCCTCCTACGAGCAGTACTTC.

The sample holds a few counts of this clonotype. The CDR3 bases are TGTGCCAGCAGTTCTCGGACTAGCGGGAGAACGGGCTCCTACGAGCAGTACTTC. Protein sequence: CASSSRTSGRTGSYEQYF. This sequence joins TRBV27 and TRBJ2-7; TRBD2 aligns across 13 bases. V dropped 4 bases and J dropped 0; count of bases not matched to a gene: 9. The CDR3 loop spans 18 amino acids. CDR1 and CDR2 (germline): MNHEY, SMNVEV (reference sequence).

The chain is built from TRBV6-6 and TRBJ2-7, with TRBD2 identical over 10 bases. Trimming at V came to 2 bases and at J to 3 bases, leaving 7 bases not matched to a gene. From germline, CDR1 is MNHNY and CDR2 SVGAGI (reference sequence). The CDR3 length is 16 residues. In nucleotides, the CDR3 is TGTGCCAGCAGTTACGTGGTGTCTAGCGGGGGCTACGAGCAGTACTTC. It specifies CASSYVVSSGGYEQYF.

This clonotype was counted between two and nine times. The gene calls are TRBV20-1 and TRBJ1-2; 7 bases fit TRBD1. V gave up 1 base and J gave up 3 bases; unmatched junction bases: 5. Per germline, CDR1 DFQATT and CDR2 SNEGSKA (reference sequence). There are 14 residues in the CDR3. The CDR3 DNA sequence: TGCAGTGCTAGAGGCGGACAGGAATACTATGGCTACACCTTC. Translated, it gives CSARGGQEYYGYTF.

The chain has TRBV24-1 and TRBJ1-2; tentative D call: TRBD1 (5 bases). The V gene's germline CDR1 is KGHDR and CDR2 SFDVKD. The V end was cut by 3 bases, the J end by 4 bases, with 14 bases between. This CDR3 comprises 15 residues. The CDR3 loop is CATSDPREVGYGYTF. DNA for the CDR3: TGTGCCACCAGTGATCCCAGGGAAGTCGGCTATGGCTACACCTTC.

The chain carries TRBV14 and TRBJ2-3; either TRBD1 or TRBD2 may fit D (5 bases each). The CDR3 covers 13 residues. Germline V lookup: CDR1 SGHDN, CDR2 FVKESK. The V end lost 1 base, the J end lost 9 bases, and 11 bases lay between the germline ends. CDR3 sequence (DNA): TGTGCCAGCAGCCAAGCTACCGAGGGGACGCAGTATTTT. Translation: CASSQATEGTQYF.

The V and J genes are TRBV6-6 and TRBJ2-5, with TRBD1 matching over 8 bases. Per germline, CDR1 MNHNY and CDR2 SVGAGI (reference sequence). The CDR3 totals 13 residues. Losses at the gene ends were 5 bases for V and 5 bases for J; bases not matched to a gene: 4. The CDR3 here is CASSGTGLETQYF. CDR3 coding DNA: TGTGCCAGCAGTGGGACAGGCTTGGAGACCCAGTACTTC.